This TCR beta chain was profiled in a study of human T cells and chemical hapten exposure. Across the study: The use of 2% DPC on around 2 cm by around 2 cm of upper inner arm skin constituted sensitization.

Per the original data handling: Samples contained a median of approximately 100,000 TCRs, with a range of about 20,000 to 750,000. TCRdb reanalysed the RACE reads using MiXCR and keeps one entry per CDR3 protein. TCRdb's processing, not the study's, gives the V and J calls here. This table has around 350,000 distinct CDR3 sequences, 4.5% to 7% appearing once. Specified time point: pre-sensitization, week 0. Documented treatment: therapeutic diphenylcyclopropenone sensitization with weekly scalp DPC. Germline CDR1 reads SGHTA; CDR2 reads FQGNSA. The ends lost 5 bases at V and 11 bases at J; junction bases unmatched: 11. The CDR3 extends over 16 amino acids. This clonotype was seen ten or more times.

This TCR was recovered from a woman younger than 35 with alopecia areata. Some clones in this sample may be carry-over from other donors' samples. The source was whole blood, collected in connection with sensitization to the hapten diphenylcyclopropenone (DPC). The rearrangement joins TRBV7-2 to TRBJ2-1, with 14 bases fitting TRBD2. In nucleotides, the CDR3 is TGTGCCAGCAGCGCCCGCGGGACTAGCGGGGGAAACAAGCAGTTCTTC. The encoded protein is CASSARGTSGGNKQFF.